The 20 T cell receptor beta chains below all came from one sample that was sequenced in a study of blood T cell repertoires in COVID-19. Repertoires were generated with immunoSEQ multiplex PCR, while TCRdb's copy carries only in-frame clones and drops some. The table records about 100,000 clones, 88% of them present only once. Input material: peripheral blood. The receptors were sampled from a human donor in a cohort sampled during active COVID-19.

The J gene is TRBJ2-2, the V gene TRBV5-1; weak D call: TRBD1 (5 bases). Trimming stripped 0 bases from V and 4 bases from J, with 10 bases between. The CDR3 is made up of 15 amino acids. CDR1 SGHRS and CDR2 YFSETQ come from the germline V gene. CDR3 sequence reads: CASSLEQGITGELFF. The CDR3 DNA sequence: TGCGCCAGCAGCTTGGAGCAGGGCATCACCGGGGAGCTGTTTTTT.

The J gene is TRBJ1-2, the V gene TRBV30; D gene ambiguous. The CDR3 contains 12 residues. V lost 8 bases, J lost 2 bases, and 12 bases lay in between. Per the germline V gene, CDR1 is GTSNPN and CDR2 is SVGIG (reference sequence). The CDR3 reads CAGYRENYGYTF. The CDR3 nucleotides are TGTGCCGGTTACCGGGAGAACTATGGCTACACCTTC.

This clone has a single count. The genes are TRBV27 and TRBJ2-1, with a tentative D call TRBD1 (5 bases). From germline, CDR1 is MNHEY and CDR2 SMNVEV (reference sequence). Trimming stripped 3 bases from V and 3 bases from J, with 9 bases between. This CDR3 has 14 residues. CDR3 coding DNA: TGTGCCAGCAGTTTGGGCAGGGTCTACAATGAGCAGTTCTTC. This sequence encodes CASSLGRVYNEQFF.

J is TRBJ2-3 and V is TRBV19, with 7 bases identical to TRBD2. V dropped 6 bases and J dropped 0; count of bases not matched to a gene: 9. From germline, CDR1 is LNHDA and CDR2 SQIVND (reference sequence). CDR3 length: 16 residues. CDR3 DNA sequence: TGTGCCAGTAGCTCAAATACCGGGAGGAGCACAGATACGCAGTATTTT. It codes for CASSSNTGRSTDTQYF. Supplemented by reference TRBV19 and TRBJ2-3, the full variable domain reads DGGITQSPKYLFRKEGQNVTLSCEQNLNHDAMYWYRQDPGQGLRLIYYSQIVNDFQKGDIAEGYSVSREKKESFPLTVTSAQKNPTAFYLCASSSNTGRSTDTQYFGPGTRLTVL.

This chain joins TRBV27 and TRBJ1-2; D perhaps matches TRBD1 (5 bases). Germline V lookup: CDR1 MNHEY, CDR2 SMNVEV (reference sequence). This CDR3 contains 13 residues. V shed 5 bases and J shed 6 bases, with 13 bases lying between them. Written as DNA, the CDR3 is TGTGCCAGCAGTGGGGGGTGGGGGGATGGCTACACCTTC. Its protein product is CASSGGWGDGYTF.

The chain recombines TRBV10-1 with TRBJ2-1; 10 positions agree with TRBD2. With 7 bases clipped from V and 7 bases from J, the junction kept 10 bases outside the gene matches. The CDR3 is 15 residues long. Germline values: CDR1 WNHNN, CDR2 SYGVQD (reference sequence). The chain's CDR3 is CASMRGLAGANEQFF. DNA for the CDR3: TGCGCCAGCATGAGAGGGCTAGCGGGAGCGAATGAGCAGTTCTTC.

Judged by abundance, this clone is medium-sized (0.01 to 0.1%). V and J are TRBV7-8 and TRBJ1-5; 7 nucleotides match TRBD1. The trim removed 5 bases at V and 5 bases at J, leaving 18 bases unmatched. The CDR3 runs 18 residues. Germline V gene sequence: CDR1 SGHVS, CDR2 FQNEAQ. The CDR3 sequence: CASSDLNQGEAGDQPQHF. The CDR3 nucleotides read TGTGCCAGCAGCGATCTAAACCAGGGGGAAGCGGGGGATCAGCCCCAGCATTTT.

The chain employs TRBV12-3 or TRBV12-4 and TRBJ2-7; D is possibly TRBD1 (5 bases). V dropped 6 bases and J dropped 4 bases, with 7 bases sitting between them. The CDR3 sequence is 11 residues long. The CDR3 bases are TGTGCCAGCAGCCAGGGATACGAGCAGTACTTC. It codes for CASSQGYEQYF.

This clone was found a few times. The chain carries TRBV19 and TRBJ1-4; 7 bases agree with TRBD1. Germline CDR1 reads LNHDA; CDR2 reads SQIVND (reference sequence). The CDR3 totals 15 residues. J gave up 7 bases and V 9 bases, and 14 bases lay outside the gene matches. In DNA, the CDR3 is TGTGCCAGCCGTACCGGGTCCCGGGACAGTGAAAAACTGTTTTTT. Amino acid sequence: CASRTGSRDSEKLFF.

The CDR3 loop is CASILAGGSYEQYF. The CDR3 nucleotides read TGTGCCAGCATACTCGCCGGGGGCTCCTACGAGCAGTACTTC. The rearrangement joins TRBV28 to TRBJ2-7; perhaps TRBD2 as D (6 bases). Germline values: CDR1 MDHEN, CDR2 SYDVKM. V was pared by 7 bases and J by 0 bases, with 13 bases between. The CDR3 runs 14 residues. The whole variable domain, remainder taken from reference TRBV28 and TRBJ2-7, is DVKVTQSSRYLVKRTGEKVFLECVQDMDHENMFWYRQDPGLGLRLIYFSYDVKMKEKGDIPEGYSVSREKKERFSLILESASTNQTSMYLCASILAGGSYEQYFGPGTRLTVT.

The chain links TRBV5-4 to TRBJ1-1; 11 nucleotides match TRBD1. V shed 4 bases and J 5 bases; nucleotides not matched to a gene: 4. CDR3 length: 14 amino acids. Germline assignment: CDR1 SGHNT and CDR2 YYREEE (reference sequence). This chain's CDR3 is CASSPGTGGTEAFF. The CDR3 nucleotides are TGTGCCAGCAGCCCCGGGACAGGGGGAACTGAAGCTTTCTTT.

This chain uses TRBV5-1 with TRBJ2-1; the match to TRBD2 covers 10 bases. The germline CDR1 and CDR2 sequences are SGHRS and YFSETQ. This CDR3 has 17 amino acids. V was clipped by 0 bases and J by 9 bases; unmatched bases: 12. The DNA of the CDR3 is TGCGCCAGCAGCTTGGTTAGCGGGAGGACCTCTGGAGGTGAGCAGTTCTTC. Translated: CASSLVSGRTSGGEQFF.

The CDR3 nucleotides are TGTGCCAGCAGCCCAGGACAGGGGATCAGCGAGCAGTACTTC. Its protein is CASSPGQGISEQYF. J is TRBJ2-7 and V is TRBV7-2; 9 bases agree with TRBD1. The CDR3 runs 14 residues. With 5 bases clipped from V and 6 bases from J, the junction kept 8 bases outside the gene matches. The germline V gene encodes CDR1 SGHTA and CDR2 FQGNSA.

Notes on this clone: The junction departs from germline at one end; a sequencing error may be responsible. V and J are TRBV7-7 and TRBJ2-5, with TRBD2 matching over 9 bases. Germline lookup yields CDR1 SSHAT and CDR2 FNYEAQ (reference sequence). This CDR3 has 15 residues. CDR3 in DNA: TGTGCTAGCAGCTTAGCGCGGGAGGGCAGGGAGACCCAGTACTTC. Amino acid sequence: CASSLAREGRETQYF. Together with reference TRBV7-7 and TRBJ2-5, the CDR3 gives the full variable domain: GAGVSQSPRYKVTKRGQDVTLRCDPISSHATLYWYQQALGQGPEFLTYFNYEAQPDKSGLPSDRFSAERPEGSISTLTIQRTEQRDSAMYRCASSLAREGRETQYFGPGTRLLVL.

This rearrangement joins TRBV25-1 to TRBJ2-1, with D perhaps matching TRBD2 (6 bases). This CDR3 comprises 14 residues. Germline CDR1 reads MGHDK; CDR2 reads SYGVNS. The V end lost 5 bases, the J end lost 6 bases, and 14 bases lay between the germline ends. CDR3 residues: CASSKGIGGNEQFF. CDR3 sequence (DNA): TGTGCCAGCAGTAAAGGGATCGGGGGCAATGAGCAGTTCTTC.

The chain employs TRBV24-1 and TRBJ2-5, with TRBD2 identical over 8 bases. Germline trimming cut 3 bases from V and 1 base from J; bases unmatched to any gene: 6. Germline V gene data show CDR1 as KGHDR and CDR2 as SFDVKD. This CDR3 comprises 16 residues. The CDR3 DNA reads as TGTGCCACCAGTGATGTAGCGGGAACCCTCCAAGAGACCCAGTACTTC. This codes for CATSDVAGTLQETQYF.

The chain couples TRBV29-1 to TRBJ2-7, with D possibly matching TRBD1 (6 bases). Trimming left V 5 bases short and J 0 bases short, with 11 bases between. This CDR3 region has 13 residues. From germline, CDR1 is SQVTM and CDR2 ANQGSEA. The CDR3 here is CSVLDRISYEQYF. CDR3 nucleotides: TGCAGCGTTCTGGACAGAATCTCCTACGAGCAGTACTTC.

The rearrangement links TRBV2 to TRBJ2-3; 12 nucleotides align to TRBD2. This CDR3 contains 16 residues. The germline V gene has CDR1 SNHLY and CDR2 FYNNEI. V lost 0 bases, J lost 8 bases, and 6 bases stayed unmatched. The CDR3 here is CASSEALLAGGGTQYF. As DNA, the CDR3 is TGTGCCAGCAGTGAAGCGCTTCTAGCGGGGGGGGGTACGCAGTATTTT.

CDR3 DNA: TGCGCCAGCAGCTTCAATGGGGCGAAGAATAGCAATCAGCCCCAGCATTTT. Translation: CASSFNGAKNSNQPQHF. The V call is TRBV5-1, the J call TRBJ1-5, with D possibly TRBD1 on 5 matching bases. This CDR3 has 17 residues. The ends were cut back, 2 bases at V and 0 bases at J, with 15 bases in the middle. Germline assignment: CDR1 SGHRS and CDR2 YFSETQ.

This clone appeared once. The chain joins TRBV24-1 to TRBJ2-3, with 9 nucleotides matching TRBD1. J lost 2 bases, V lost 2 bases, and 7 bases had no gene match. CDR3 length equals 17 residues. The germline CDR1 and CDR2 sequences are KGHDR and SFDVKD. CDR3 DNA sequence: TGTGCCACCAGTGATTGGGGGACAGGGACTTACACAGATACGCAGTATTTT. Translating it yields CATSDWGTGTYTDTQYF.